This T cell receptor beta chain was captured by sequencing in a study of beta chain features in type 1 diabetes. The CDR3 has 14 amino acids. V lost 7 bases and J lost 0; bases outside the gene matches: 6. CDR1 MNHEY and CDR2 SMNVEV come from the germline V gene (reference sequence). This clone was picked up a small number of times. Its antigen is still unknown. Every isolated RNA sample was fully reverse transcribed, so sequencing captured expressed TCRB transcripts. TCRdb's table, derived via immunoSEQ multiplex PCR, lists solely in-frame clones and lacks some. Among fewer than 30,000 clones listed, less than 60% were seen once. The study, taken as a whole, reports: Across all four CD4+ subsets, people with type 1 diabetes showed modestly shorter TCRB CDR3s.

The sample taken for sequencing was Tregs from blood. The source is a woman aged 18-29 years with type 1 diabetes. The chain is built from TRBV27 and TRBJ2-7, with 7 positions matching TRBD1. CDR3 nucleotides: TGTGCCAGCAAGGACAGGTGGGGCTCCTACGAGCAGTACGTC. This codes for CASKDRWGSYEQYV.